The 27 T cell receptor beta chains reported below all come from one sample, sequenced in a study of blood T cell repertoires in COVID-19. Profiled with immunoSEQ multiplex PCR; TCRdb holds only in-frame clones, not every one. The table lists 450,000 or so clones, around 91% of them singletons, with about 0.63% in the top ten. Sequencing input: PBMCs or T cells enriched from blood (not recorded which). The source of these receptors is a man aged 18 to 29 who had recovered from COVID-19.

The chain has TRBV5-4 and TRBJ2-5; TRBD2 matches 9 bases. After removal of 2 bases from V and 3 bases from J, the junction contained 8 bases not matched to a gene. The germline V gene encodes CDR1 SGHNT and CDR2 YYREEE (reference sequence). The CDR3 is made up of 16 amino acids. The CDR3 region is CASSLRGRGGEETQYF. CDR3 DNA sequence: TGTGCCAGCAGCTTACGAGGGCGGGGGGGAGAAGAGACCCAGTACTTC.

The gene calls are TRBV4-1 and TRBJ1-2, with D possibly matching TRBD1 (5 bases). The CDR3 has 15 amino acids. Germline CDR1 is MGHRA and CDR2 is YSYEKL. The V end was cut by 4 bases, the J end by 2 bases, with 14 bases between. The CDR3 coding sequence is TGCGCCAGCAGCCTCCTGGGGGGGGAAAACTATGGCTACACCTTC. Encoded protein: CASSLLGGENYGYTF.

This rearrangement joins TRBV27 to TRBJ2-5, with D possibly matching TRBD2 (7 bases). The germline V gene has CDR1 MNHEY and CDR2 SMNVEV (reference sequence). V lost 7 bases and J 2 bases, leaving 20 bases between the germline ends. The CDR3 totals 16 residues. CDR3 region: CASMTRREGGQETQYF. The DNA for the CDR3 is TGTGCCAGCATGACTAGACGAGAGGGGGGGCAAGAGACCCAGTACTTC.

The rearrangement uses TRBV7-9 and TRBJ1-2; a possible D gene is TRBD1 (5 bases). Germline V lookup: CDR1 SEHNR, CDR2 FQNEAQ (reference sequence). Trimming removed 5 bases at V and 0 bases at J, with 16 bases between. This CDR3 has 16 residues. The CDR3 region has the DNA TGTGCCAGCAGCGGGTCTTCAGGGTTGACTAACTATGGCTACACCTTC. The encoded protein is CASSGSSGLTNYGYTF.

The chain joins TRBV28 to TRBJ2-3; perhaps TRBD2 as D (5 bases). Trimming took 6 bases from V and 4 from J, leaving 11 bases between them. The CDR3 sequence is 13 residues long. Germline-derived CDR1 and CDR2 are MDHEN and SYDVKM. The CDR3: CASRETGADTQYF. CDR3 DNA sequence: TGTGCCAGCAGAGAAACCGGGGCAGATACGCAGTATTTT.

The chain uses TRBV11-2 and TRBJ1-1; 11 bases fit TRBD1. The CDR3 is 14 amino acids. CDR1 and CDR2 from the germline V gene are SGHAT and FQNNGV. V lost 4 bases and J lost 11; bases outside the gene matches: 9. CDR3 sequence reads: CASSSWDRGIGAFF. As DNA, the CDR3 is TGTGCCAGCAGCTCGTGGGACAGGGGGATCGGGGCTTTCTTT.

To note about this clone: Distinct nucleotide sequences in the sample also encode this CDR3. V usage is TRBV7-3 and J usage is TRBJ1-1; D remains ambiguous. This CDR3 contains 13 residues. Trimming pared 2 bases from V and 3 bases from J, leaving 7 bases between. Germline assignment: CDR1 SGHTA and CDR2 FQGTGA. CDR3 residues: CASSLLTDTEAFF. CDR3 bases: TGTGCCAGCAGCTTACTTACAGACACTGAAGCTTTCTTT.

The chain recombines TRBV5-6 with TRBJ2-7; D is possibly TRBD2 (7 bases). The V and J ends lost 6 bases and 3 bases respectively, with 22 bases between them. The germline CDR1 and CDR2 sequences are SGHDT and YYEEEE. This CDR3 is 16 amino acids long. CDR3 sequence: CASNSRLRGGNYEQYF. DNA of the CDR3: TGTGCCAGCAACTCCCGTCTGAGGGGGGGGAACTACGAGCAGTACTTC.

This clone was seen a few times. The gene calls are TRBV7-2 and TRBJ2-7; TRBD2 matches 10 bases. The V segment lost 4 bases and the J segment 6 bases; nucleotides outside the gene matches: 9. From germline, CDR1 is SGHTA and CDR2 FQGNSA. The CDR3 covers 15 residues. The CDR3 loop is CASSSASGRAFEQYF. The CDR3 nucleotides are TGTGCCAGCAGCTCCGCCAGCGGGAGGGCCTTCGAGCAGTACTTC.

V usage is TRBV3-1 (or the pseudogene TRBV3-2) and J usage is TRBJ1-2, with D perhaps matching TRBD1 (6 bases). The CDR3 loop spans 16 amino acids. V was shortened by 7 bases and J by 3 bases, with 21 bases between the two germline ends. From germline, CDR1 is LGHDT and CDR2 YNNKEL (reference sequence). In nucleotides, the CDR3 is TGTGCCAGCACCCCCCCCTGGACAGCACCCGACTATGGCTACACCTTC. This translates into CASTPPWTAPDYGYTF.

This clone came up once. This chain uses TRBV18 with TRBJ2-7; a possible D gene is TRBD1 (5 bases). V shed 3 bases and J shed 5 bases, with 8 bases lying between them. The CDR3 extends over 12 amino acids. Germline CDR1 reads KGHSH; CDR2 reads LQKENI. As DNA, the CDR3 is TGTGCCAGCTCACCGGGGCAGAACGAGCAGTACTTC. This translates into CASSPGQNEQYF.

The V call is TRBV7-9, the J call TRBJ2-5, with 9 bases matching TRBD1. The germline CDR1 and CDR2 sequences are SEHNR and FQNEAQ (reference sequence). This CDR3 region has 14 residues. Losses at the gene ends were 5 bases for V and 8 bases for J; bases not matched to a gene: 9. CDR3 in amino acids: CASSDPGTGQTQYF. The CDR3 nucleotides are TGTGCCAGCAGCGACCCCGGGACAGGGCAAACCCAGTACTTC.

The chain has TRBV18 and TRBJ2-3, with 9 bases identical to TRBD1. Germline lookup yields CDR1 KGHSH and CDR2 LQKENI. The CDR3 contains 16 residues. V was clipped by 2 bases and J by 0 bases; unmatched bases: 3. This CDR3 reads CASSPTGGYSTDTQYF. The CDR3 nucleotides are TGTGCCAGCTCACCAACAGGGGGCTATAGCACAGATACGCAGTATTTT.

The V and J genes are TRBV18 and TRBJ2-5; no definite D call. V lost 3 bases to trimming and J lost 4 bases, with 3 bases between them. The germline CDR1 and CDR2 sequences are KGHSH and LQKENI. CDR3 size: 11 residues. The CDR3: CASSPGETQYF. As DNA, the CDR3 is TGTGCCAGCTCACCCGGAGAGACCCAGTACTTC.

V is TRBV28 and J is TRBJ1-1; 7 bases are a match to TRBD1. Germline V gene lookup returns CDR1 MDHEN and CDR2 SYDVKM. The CDR3 consists of 15 residues. V lost 9 bases to trimming and J lost 1 base; unmatched junction nucleotides: 11. CDR3 nucleotide sequence: TGTGCCAGTGTGAAGGGGGCGGCCCGGAACACTGAAGCTTTCTTT. It yields the protein CASVKGAARNTEAFF.

The gene calls are TRBV9 and TRBJ1-1, with 7 bases fitting TRBD1. The CDR3 has 14 amino acids. V shed 0 bases, J shed 1 base, and the junction held 0 bases outside the gene matches. Looked up from germline, CDR1 is SGDLS and CDR2 is YYNGEE. The CDR3 DNA reads as TGTGCCAGCAGCGTAGGGGACAGGAACACTGAAGCTTTCTTT. Amino acids: CASSVGDRNTEAFF.

The rearrangement joins TRBV18 to TRBJ1-5; no definite D call. CDR1 and CDR2 from the germline V gene are KGHSH and LQKENI. The V end was cut by 2 bases, the J end by 1 base, with 15 bases between. The CDR3 totals 17 residues. In nucleotides, the CDR3 is TGTGCCAGCTCACCAGGAGCAAACGGTGCAAGCAATCAGCCCCAGCATTTT. Its translation is CASSPGANGASNQPQHF.

This chain joins TRBV11-2 and TRBJ1-1, with 9 bases fitting TRBD1. V lost 5 bases to trimming and J lost 5 bases; unmatched junction nucleotides: 15. The length of the CDR3 is 17 residues. CDR1 is SGHAT and CDR2 is FQNNGV in the germline V gene. The CDR3 reads CASSRLMGQGTDTEAFF. The CDR3 coding sequence is TGTGCCAGCAGCCGCCTAATGGGACAGGGTACGGATACTGAAGCTTTCTTT.

This chain joins TRBV14 and TRBJ2-2; D is possibly TRBD2 (5 bases). V lost 5 bases to trimming and J lost 7 bases, with 11 bases between them. Germline assignment: CDR1 SGHDN and CDR2 FVKESK. The CDR3 spans 13 residues. The CDR3 DNA reads TGTGCCAGCAGCGAAATTCGGGGCGGGGAGCTGTTTTTT. It yields the protein CASSEIRGGELFF.

This clone was seen only once. The chain joins TRBV11-3 to TRBJ2-7; D is undetermined. Trimming took 2 bases from V and 2 from J, leaving 7 bases between them. Germline-derived CDR1 and CDR2 are SGHNT and YENEEA. This CDR3 is 13 amino acids long. The DNA of the CDR3 is TGTGCCAGCAGCTTAAGAGCTACCTACGAGCAGTACTTC. Residues: CASSLRATYEQYF.

This clone has more than one count but fewer than ten. The chain is built from TRBV5-4 and TRBJ1-1; D is undetermined. Germline CDR1 SGHNT, CDR2 YYREEE (reference sequence). V lost 4 bases, J lost 3 bases, and 7 bases lay in between. The CDR3 runs to 12 residues. CDR3 loop: CASSDRDTEAFF. As DNA, the CDR3 is TGTGCCAGCAGCGACCGGGACACTGAAGCTTTCTTT.

This chain uses TRBV5-1 with TRBJ1-1; weak D call: TRBD1 (5 bases). This CDR3 has 15 residues. Per germline, CDR1 SGHRS and CDR2 YFSETQ. V was shortened by 4 bases and J by 5 bases, with 18 bases between the two germline ends. Written as DNA, the CDR3 is TGCGCCAGCAGCCCCGTGGAGGCGGGGGGAACTGAAGCTTTCTTT. Translation gives CASSPVEAGGTEAFF. The entire variable domain, with the rest obtained from reference TRBV5-1 and TRBJ1-1, is as follows: KAGVTQTPRYLIKTRGQQVTLSCSPISGHRSVSWYQQTPGQGLQFLFEYFSETQRNKGNFPGRFSGRQFSNSRSEMNVSTLELGDSALYLCASSPVEAGGTEAFFGQGTRLTVV.

The V call is TRBV11-2, the J call TRBJ1-5; D is perhaps TRBD1 (5 bases). The CDR3 is 14 residues long. From germline, CDR1 is SGHAT and CDR2 FQNNGV. The V and J ends lost 2 bases and 4 bases respectively, with 9 bases between them. CDR3 in amino acids: CASSLIDSNQPQHF. For the CDR3, the DNA is TGTGCCAGCAGCTTAATCGACAGTAATCAGCCCCAGCATTTT. The full variable domain, with the rest looked up from reference TRBV11-2 and TRBJ1-5, is EAGVAQSPRYKIIEKRQSVAFWCNPISGHATLYWYQQILGQGPKLLIQFQNNGVVDDSQLPKDRFSAERLKGVDSTLKIQPAKLEDSAVYLCASSLIDSNQPQHFGDGTRLSIL.

The chain couples TRBV7-2 to TRBJ1-3, with a possible D match to TRBD1 (6 bases). This CDR3 has 15 residues. Germline CDR1 SGHTA, CDR2 FQGNSA. Between the trimmed V and J ends, which lost 3 bases and 4 bases, there was a span of 13 bases. The CDR3 DNA is TGTGCCAGCAGCTTCATAGGGGGTGGAGGAAACACCATATATTTT. Protein sequence: CASSFIGGGGNTIYF.

This clone was picked up a small number of times. This chain uses TRBV11-2 with TRBJ1-3; 12 bases line up with TRBD1. The V gene end was trimmed by 8 bases and the J gene end by 8 bases; junction bases not matched to a gene: 16. This CDR3 comprises 17 residues. Germline values: CDR1 SGHAT, CDR2 FQNNGV. As DNA, the CDR3 is TGTGCCAGCGCTCCCGGGAGTGGGGGACAGGGGGCGGACACCATATATTTT. Protein: CASAPGSGGQGADTIYF.

This chain uses TRBV6-5 with TRBJ2-2; tentative D call: TRBD1 (6 bases). The germline V gene encodes CDR1 MNHEY and CDR2 SVGAGI. CDR3 size: 15 residues. V was trimmed by 6 bases and J by 9 bases, leaving 20 bases between them. The CDR3 DNA reads TGTGCCAGCAGCGGGGCAGGGGCTCTACACCGGGAGCTGTTTTTT. This translates into CASSGAGALHRELFF.

The rearrangement links TRBV18 to TRBJ1-1; 8 bases are shared with TRBD1. CDR3 size: 17 residues. CDR1 and CDR2 from the germline V gene are KGHSH and LQKENI. V was pared by 3 bases and J by 0 bases, with 9 bases of the junction left unmatched. The CDR3 region has the DNA TGTGCCAGCTCACCGCTAGGACAGGGCCGGATGAACACTGAAGCTTTCTTT. Its translation: CASSPLGQGRMNTEAFF. The entire variable domain, with the rest obtained from reference TRBV18 and TRBJ1-1, is as follows: NAGVMQNPRHLVRRRGQEARLRCSPMKGHSHVYWYRQLPEEGLKFMVYLQKENIIDESGMPKERFSAEFPKEGPSILRIQQVVRGDSAAYFCASSPLGQGRMNTEAFFGQGTRLTVV.